Reported below is one TCR beta chain. Original processing notes: Reference gene primer amplification yielded estimated nucleated cell counts. TCRdb's table, derived via immunoSEQ multiplex PCR, lists solely in-frame clones and lacks some. V, J and clone size are those of that table, while D and trimming were read from the DNA. This table has hundreds of thousands of clones, about 86% appearing once. The CDR3 has 16 amino acids. Germline-derived CDR1 and CDR2 are SGHKS and YYEKEE (reference sequence). V was clipped by 2 bases and J by 4 bases; unmatched bases: 11. Enrolled during active infection, Seattle patients were then followed longitudinally. This sample is part of a study of blood T cell repertoires in COVID-19. Study as a whole: Acute-phase and convalescent COVID-19 samples originated in the United States, Italy and Spain.

J is TRBJ1-2 and V is TRBV5-5; the match to TRBD1 covers 7 bases. Source material: peripheral blood. This TCR derives from a woman aged 60-75 years with COVID-19, enrolled during active disease. CDR3 nucleotide sequence: TGTGCCAGCAGCTTAGGGCAGGGGGTGTCCTCCTATGGCTACACCTTC. As protein: CASSLGQGVSSYGYTF. The entire variable domain, with the rest obtained from reference TRBV5-5 and TRBJ1-2, is as follows: DAGVTQSPTHLIKTRGQQVTLRCSPISGHKSVSWYQQVLGQGPQFIFQYYEKEERGRGNFPDRFSARQFPNYSSELNVNALLLGDSALYLCASSLGQGVSSYGYTFGSGTRLTVV.